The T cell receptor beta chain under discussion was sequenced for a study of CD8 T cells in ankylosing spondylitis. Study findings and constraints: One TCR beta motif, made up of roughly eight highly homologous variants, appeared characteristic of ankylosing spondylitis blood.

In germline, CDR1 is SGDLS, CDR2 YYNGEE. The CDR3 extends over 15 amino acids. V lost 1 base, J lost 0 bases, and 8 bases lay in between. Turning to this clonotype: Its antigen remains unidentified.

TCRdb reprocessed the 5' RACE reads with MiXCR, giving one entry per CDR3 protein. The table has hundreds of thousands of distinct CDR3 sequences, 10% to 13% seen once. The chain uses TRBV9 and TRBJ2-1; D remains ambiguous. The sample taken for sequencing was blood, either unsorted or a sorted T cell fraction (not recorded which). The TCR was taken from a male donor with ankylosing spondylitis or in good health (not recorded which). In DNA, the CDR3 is TGTGCCAGCAGCGTAACTGAGAGCTCCTACAATGAGCAGTTCTTC. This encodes CASSVTESSYNEQFF. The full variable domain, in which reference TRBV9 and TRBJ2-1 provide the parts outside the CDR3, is DSGVTQTPKHLITATGQRVTLRCSPRSGDLSVYWYQQSLDQGLQFLIQYYNGEERAKGNILERFSAQQFPDLHSELNLSSLELGDSALYFCASSVTESSYNEQFFGPGTRLTVL.